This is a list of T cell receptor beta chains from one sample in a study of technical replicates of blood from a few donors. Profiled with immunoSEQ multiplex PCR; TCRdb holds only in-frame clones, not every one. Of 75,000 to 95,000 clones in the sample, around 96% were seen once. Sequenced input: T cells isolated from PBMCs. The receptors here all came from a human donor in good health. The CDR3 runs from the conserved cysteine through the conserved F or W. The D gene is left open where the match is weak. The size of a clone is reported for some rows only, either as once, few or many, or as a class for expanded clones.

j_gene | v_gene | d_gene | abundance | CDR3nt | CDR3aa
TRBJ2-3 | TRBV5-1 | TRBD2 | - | TGCGCCAGCAGCTTGGCCGGGAGGGCCTCCACAGATACGCAGTATTTT | CASSLAGRASTDTQYF
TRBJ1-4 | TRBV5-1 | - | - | TGCGCCAGCAGCCCGGGTTTGGGGAGTTCTGAAAAACTGTTTTTT | CASSPGLGSSEKLFF
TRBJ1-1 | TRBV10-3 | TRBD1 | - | TGTGCCATCAGTGAGTCGGGTTTGGAGACAGGGCTGACTGAAGCTTTCTTT | CAISESGLETGLTEAFF
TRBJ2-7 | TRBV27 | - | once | TGTGCCAGCAGTGTACAGGGCTCCTACGAGCAGTACTTC | CASSVQGSYEQYF
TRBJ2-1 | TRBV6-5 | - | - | TGTGCCAGCAGTTTGCAGGGGAACAATGAGCAGTTCTTC | CASSLQGNNEQFF
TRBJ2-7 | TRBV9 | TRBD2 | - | TGTGCCAGCAGCGAAGAGGGGACTAGCGCTTCCTACGAGCAGTACTTC | CASSEEGTSASYEQYF
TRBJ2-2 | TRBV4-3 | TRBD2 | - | TGCGCCAGCAGCCAAGGTTGGACTAGTATTCCAGGGGAGCTGTTTTTT | CASSQGWTSIPGELFF
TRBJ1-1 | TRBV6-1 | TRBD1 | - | TGTGCCAGCAAAACAGGGGGACGCGAAGCTTTCTTT | CASKTGGREAFF
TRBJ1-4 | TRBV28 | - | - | TGTGCCAGCAGTTTAGGCCAGGGGAGAAAACTGTTTTTT | CASSLGQGRKLFF
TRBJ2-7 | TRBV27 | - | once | TGTGCCAGCAGTATACGCTCAGGGAACACCTACGAGCAGTACTTC | CASSIRSGNTYEQYF
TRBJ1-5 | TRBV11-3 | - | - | TGTGCCAGCAGCTTAGAATCCGGGGGCAATCAGCCCCAGCATTTT | CASSLESGGNQPQHF
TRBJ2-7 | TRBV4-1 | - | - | TGCGCCAGCAGCCAAGATCAGGCGGGGTCCTACGAGCAGTACTTC | CASSQDQAGSYEQYF
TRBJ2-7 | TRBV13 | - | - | TGTGCCAGCAGCTTATTTGGGAGAGTGTACTTC | CASSLFGRVYF
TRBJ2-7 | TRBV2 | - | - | TGTGCCAGCACGGGACTTTCCTACGAGCAGTACTTC | CASTGLSYEQYF
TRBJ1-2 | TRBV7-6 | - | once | TGTGCCAGCAGCTTAGCGTCGGGCGGACTAAACTATGGCTACACCTTC | CASSLASGGLNYGYTF
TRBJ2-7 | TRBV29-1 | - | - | TGCAGCGTTGAAGGACAGGGAGGCTACGAGCAGTACTTC | CSVEGQGGYEQYF
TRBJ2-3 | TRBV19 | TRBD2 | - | TGTGCCAGTAGTACGCCACAGACACTAGCGGGAGGGCCAGATACGCAGTATTTT | CASSTPQTLAGGPDTQYF
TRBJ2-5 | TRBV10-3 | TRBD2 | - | TGTGCCATCAGTCCGGGTGGGAGCGGGGGACAAGAGACCCAGTACTTC | CAISPGGSGGQETQYF
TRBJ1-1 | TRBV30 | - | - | TGTGCCTGGAGTGTATCGGGGGTTAGAACTGAAGCTTTCTTT | CAWSVSGVRTEAFF
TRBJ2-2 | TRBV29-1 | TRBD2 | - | TGCAGCGTCCGGTCTCGGGAGGACACCGGGGAGCTGTTTTTT | CSVRSREDTGELFF
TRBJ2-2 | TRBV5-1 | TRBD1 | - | TGCGCCAGCAGCATGACAGGGCTCGGGGAGCTGTTTTTT | CASSMTGLGELFF
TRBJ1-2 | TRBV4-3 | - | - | TGCGCCAGCAGCCTTTTGGAGGAGGATGGCTACACCTTC | CASSLLEEDGYTF
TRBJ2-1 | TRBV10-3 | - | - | TGTGCCATCAGAGATACGGGAGAACACCCCATCGGCGCCTACAATGAGCAGTTCTTC | CAIRDTGEHPIGAYNEQFF
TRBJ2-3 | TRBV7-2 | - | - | TGTGCCAGCAGCTTAGTAGGGGTTGGGGATACGCAGTATTTT | CASSLVGVGDTQYF
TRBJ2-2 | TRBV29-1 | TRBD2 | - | TGCAGCGTTGCGGGGACGGGGGGGACCACCGGGGAGCTGTTTTTT | CSVAGTGGTTGELFF
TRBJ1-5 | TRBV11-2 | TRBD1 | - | TGTGCCAGCAGCGACAGGGGGGAGCAGCCCCAGCATTTT | CASSDRGEQPQHF
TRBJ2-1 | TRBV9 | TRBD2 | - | TGTGCCAGCAGCGGACCTAGCGGTTCCTACAATGAGCAGTTCTTC | CASSGPSGSYNEQFF